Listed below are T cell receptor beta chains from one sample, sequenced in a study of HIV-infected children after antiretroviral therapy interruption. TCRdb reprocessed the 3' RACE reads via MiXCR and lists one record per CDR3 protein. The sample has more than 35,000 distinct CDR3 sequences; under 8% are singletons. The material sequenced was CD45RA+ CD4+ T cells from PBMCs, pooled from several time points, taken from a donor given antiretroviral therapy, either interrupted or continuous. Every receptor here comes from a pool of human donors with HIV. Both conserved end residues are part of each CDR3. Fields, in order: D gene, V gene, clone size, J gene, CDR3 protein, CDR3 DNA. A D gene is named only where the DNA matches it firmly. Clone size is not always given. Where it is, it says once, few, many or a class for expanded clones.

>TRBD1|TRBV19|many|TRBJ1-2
CASTPGTAYYGYTF
TGTGCCAGTACCCCCGGGACAGCATACTATGGCTACACCTTC
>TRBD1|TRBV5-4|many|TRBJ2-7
CASSRGQPYEQYF
TGTGCCAGCAGCAGGGGACAGCCCTACGAGCAGTACTTC
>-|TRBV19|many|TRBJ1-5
CASSKGHPNQPQHF
TGTGCCAGTAGTAAGGGACACCCAAATCAGCCCCAGCATTTT
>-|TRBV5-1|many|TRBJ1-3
CASSLDWNEGNTIYF
TGCGCCAGCAGCTTGGACTGGAACGAGGGAAACACCATATATTTT
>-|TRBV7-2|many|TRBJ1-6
CASSGREGTHSPLHF
TGTGCCAGCAGCGGACGCGAAGGGACCCACTCACCCCTCCACTTT
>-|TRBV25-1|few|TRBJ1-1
CASSPLDRLNTEAFF
TGTGCCAGCAGTCCCCTAGACAGGCTGAACACTGAAGCTTTCTTT
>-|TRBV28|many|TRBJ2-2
CASSLSLGGTGELFF
TGTGCCAGCAGTTTATCTCTCGGGGGAACCGGGGAGCTGTTTTTT
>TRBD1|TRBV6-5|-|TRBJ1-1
CASSRWDRYLNTEAFF
TGTGCCAGCAGTAGATGGGACAGATACTTGAACACTGAAGCTTTCTTT
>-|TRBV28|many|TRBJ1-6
CASSWGLLGRDNSPLHF
TGTGCCAGCAGTTGGGGACTTTTGGGCAGGGACAATTCACCCCTCCACTTT
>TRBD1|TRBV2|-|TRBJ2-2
CASSVTGGTGELFF
TGTGCCAGCAGCGTGACAGGGGGCACCGGGGAGCTGTTTTTT
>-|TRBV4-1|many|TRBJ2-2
CASSRPLWAEPGELFF
TGCGCCAGCAGCCGCCCACTCTGGGCGGAGCCCGGGGAGCTGTTTTTT
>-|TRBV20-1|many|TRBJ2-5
CSARGVFDSYQETQYF
TGCAGTGCTAGAGGTGTCTTCGACAGCTACCAAGAGACCCAGTACTTC
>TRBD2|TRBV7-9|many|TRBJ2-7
CASSWTSSHYEQYF
TGTGCCAGCAGCTGGACTAGCAGTCACTACGAGCAGTACTTC
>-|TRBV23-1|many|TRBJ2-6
CASGAGANVLTF
TGCGCCAGCGGAGCTGGGGCCAACGTCCTGACTTTC
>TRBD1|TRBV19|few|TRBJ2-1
CASSNKGQGRNEQFF
TGTGCCAGTAGTAACAAAGGACAGGGTCGGAATGAGCAGTTCTTC
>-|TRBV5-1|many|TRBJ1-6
CASSLGSVPNSPLHF
TGCGCCAGCAGCTTGGGGTCAGTTCCTAATTCACCCCTCCACTTT
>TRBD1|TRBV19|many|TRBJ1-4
CASRDSNEKLFF
TGTGCCAGTCGGGACAGTAATGAAAAACTGTTTTTT
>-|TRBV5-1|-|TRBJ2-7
CASSLAGERVPREYF
TGCGCCAGCAGCTTGGCGGGTGAGCGGGTACCCAGGGAGTACTTC
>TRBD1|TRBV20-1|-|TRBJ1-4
CSVLQGESTNEKLFF
TGCAGTGTGCTACAGGGGGAATCGACTAATGAAAAACTGTTTTTT
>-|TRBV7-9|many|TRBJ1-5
CASSLFVQPQHF
TGTGCCAGCAGCTTATTTGTTCAGCCCCAGCATTTT
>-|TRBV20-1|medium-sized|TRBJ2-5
CSARSKETQYF
TGCAGTGCTAGATCGAAAGAGACCCAGTACTTC
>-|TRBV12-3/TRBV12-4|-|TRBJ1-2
CASSLYSRGYTF
TGTGCCAGCAGTTTATACTCCAGGGGCTACACCTTC
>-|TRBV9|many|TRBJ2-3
CASSQDLFLTDTQYF
TGTGCCAGCAGCCAAGACTTGTTTCTCACAGATACGCAGTATTTT
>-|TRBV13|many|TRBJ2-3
CASSHRGGDTLYF
TGTGCCAGCTCCCACCGGGGAGGAGACACCTTGTACTTT
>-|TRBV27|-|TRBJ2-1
CASSSLLRVQLYEQFF
TGTGCCAGCAGTTCTCTGCTTAGAGTTCAACTATATGAGCAGTTCTTC
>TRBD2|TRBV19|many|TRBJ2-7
CASSTRLATDYEQYF
TGTGCCAGTAGTACGCGACTAGCAACTGACTACGAGCAGTACTTC
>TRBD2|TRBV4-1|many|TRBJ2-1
CASSQSRLGAGAYNEQFF
TGCGCCAGCAGCCAATCCCGCCTGGGAGCGGGAGCCTACAATGAGCAGTTCTTC
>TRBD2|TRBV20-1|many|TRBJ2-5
CSARDYLAGGRETQYF
TGCAGTGCTAGAGATTACCTAGCGGGGGGGAGAGAGACCCAGTACTTC
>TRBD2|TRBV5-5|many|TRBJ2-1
CASSPGLAGVDEQFF
TGTGCCAGCAGCCCCGGACTAGCGGGAGTGGATGAGCAGTTCTTC
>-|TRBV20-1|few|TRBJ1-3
CSARRAPGNTIYF
TGCAGTGCTAGACGGGCCCCTGGAAACACCATATATTTT
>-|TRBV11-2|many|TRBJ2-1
CASRRSGNEQFF
TGTGCCAGCAGACGGAGCGGCAATGAGCAGTTCTTC
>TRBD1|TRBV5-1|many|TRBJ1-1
CASSARDRVYEAFF
TGCGCCAGCAGCGCCCGGGACAGGGTGTATGAAGCTTTCTTT
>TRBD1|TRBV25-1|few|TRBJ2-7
CASSVQGALSYEQYF
TGTGCCAGCAGTGTACAGGGGGCGCTTTCCTACGAGCAGTACTTC
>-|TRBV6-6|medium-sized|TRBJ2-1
CASSDATGNYAEQFF
TGTGCCAGCAGTGATGCAACCGGGAACTATGCTGAGCAGTTCTTC
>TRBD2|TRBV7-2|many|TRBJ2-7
CASSPREVLSYEQYF
TGTGCCAGCAGCCCACGGGAGGTCCTCTCCTACGAGCAGTACTTC
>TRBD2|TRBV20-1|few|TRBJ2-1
CSASPTGTSGGDNEQFF
TGCAGTGCTAGCCCGACCGGGACTAGCGGGGGGGACAATGAGCAGTTCTTC
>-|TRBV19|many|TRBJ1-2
CASSQDRANYGYTF
TGTGCCAGTAGTCAGGACAGAGCTAACTATGGCTACACCTTC
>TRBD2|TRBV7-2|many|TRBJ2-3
CASSSSGSLTDTQYF
TGTGCCAGCAGCTCTAGCGGGTCTCTCACAGATACGCAGTATTTT
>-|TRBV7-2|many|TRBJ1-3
CASSLEARRRNTIYF
TGTGCCAGCAGCTTAGAGGCACGGAGGAGAAACACCATATATTTT
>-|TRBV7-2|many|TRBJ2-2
CASGQDRNTGELFF
TGTGCCAGCGGCCAAGACCGGAACACCGGGGAGCTGTTTTTT
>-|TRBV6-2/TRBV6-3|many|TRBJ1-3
CASRFPGSSGNTIYF
TGTGCCAGCCGCTTCCCGGGGAGCTCTGGAAACACCATATATTTT
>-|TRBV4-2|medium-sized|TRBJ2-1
CASSQDPRYAEQFF
TGTGCCAGCAGCCAAGACCCCCGCTATGCTGAGCAGTTCTTC
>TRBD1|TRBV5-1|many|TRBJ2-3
CASSYRRQGMDTQYF
TGCGCCAGCAGCTACCGGAGACAGGGAATGGATACGCAGTATTTT
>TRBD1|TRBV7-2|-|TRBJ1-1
CASSFGTVGTEAFF
TGTGCCAGCAGCTTTGGGACAGTGGGCACTGAAGCTTTCTTT
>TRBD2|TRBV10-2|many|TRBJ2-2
CASSESGGRARTGELFF
TGCGCCAGCAGTGAGTCGGGCGGGAGGGCCCGTACCGGGGAGCTGTTTTTT
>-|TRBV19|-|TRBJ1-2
CASSMASAGLGGYTF
TGTGCCAGTAGTATGGCTTCTGCGGGTCTTGGCGGCTACACCTTC
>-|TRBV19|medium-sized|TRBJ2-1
CASRDWGDAEQFF
TGTGCCAGCAGGGACTGGGGGGATGCTGAGCAGTTCTTC
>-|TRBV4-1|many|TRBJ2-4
CASSQGGSQNTLYF
TGTGCCAGCAGCCAAGGGGGGAGTCAAAACACCTTGTACTTT
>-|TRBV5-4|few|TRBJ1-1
CASSLGGRNTEAFF
TGTGCCAGCAGCTTGGGGGGACGGAACACTGAAGCTTTCTTT
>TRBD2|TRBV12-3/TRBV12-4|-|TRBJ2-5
CASSLALLAGVETQYF
TGTGCCAGCAGTTTAGCGCTGCTAGCGGGAGTGGAGACCCAGTACTTC
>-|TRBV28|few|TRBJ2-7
CASSFIGGTGEQYF
TGTGCCAGCAGTTTCATTGGGGGTACGGGCGAGCAGTACTTC
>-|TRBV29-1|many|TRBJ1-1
CSVVGQGMNTEAFF
TGCAGCGTTGTCGGGCAGGGGATGAACACTGAAGCTTTCTTT